Sequencing of this T cell receptor (beta chain) was carried out in a study of T cell responses to AZD1222 COVID-19 vaccine. Study conclusions and caveats: Along spike, vaccine-associated CD4 TCRs were found throughout, with dominance at 160-218 and 743-854. Females made up more of the donors, who were largely white British, and clonal diversity may have come out too low. Nearly half of unique spike-specific TCRs reportedly avoided B.1.351 and B.1.1.7 mutated regions.

With regard to this clone: The antigen is undetermined.

Trimming stripped 4 bases from V and 16 bases from J, with 16 bases between. The CDR3 runs 12 residues. CDR1 is LNHDA and CDR2 is SQIVND in the germline V gene (reference sequence). Sequenced by immunoSEQ multiplex PCR; TCRdb stores in-frame clones only, minus some. The profile shows around 100,000 clones, nearly 90% of them singletons. The chain combines TRBV19 with TRBJ1-4; D is ambiguous. The sequence derives from an adult in good health. The sample in question was peripheral blood, obtained on day 0 of AZD1222 vaccination. Written as DNA, the CDR3 is TGTGCCAGTAGTACCAACTCAGAAGCGAGGTTTTTT. Translating it yields CASSTNSEARFF.